This TCR beta chain was identified during a study of tumor-infiltrating lymphocytes in primary liver carcinoma. Findings and caveats of the study: Tumor specimens were characterized by a significantly higher top-250-clone fraction than blood (p = 0.039). The study found tumor-adjacent and tumor-blood pairs overlapped less than tumor region pairs.

Comment on this clonotype: Its antigen is currently unknown. The germline gene is not matched at one end of the junction; a read error may be the cause.

Joint extraction of RNA and DNA used roughly 19-33 mg of bulk tissue that was unsorted. The patients presented with primary liver carcinoma, which was managed through surgical resection. Among the patients, all had chronic HBV infection and none had been treated. The researchers produced TCR beta cDNA from approximately 540 ng total RNA with a constant-region primer. Libraries for TCR beta were built through three nested multiplex PCR rounds, which together made up a slightly modified ARM-PCR procedure. Use of TRBV1-TRBV30 forward primers with a C-beta reverse primer characterized the first two PCR rounds, which lasted 10 cycles each. In TCRdb, the multiplex PCR reads were re-called with MiXCR into one record per CDR3 protein. The sample contains about 37,000 distinct CDR3 sequences, 75% of which appear only once. The CDR3 spans 14 residues. Germline-derived CDR1 and CDR2 are SGHKS and YYEKEE (reference sequence).

Source material: tumor-adjacent normal liver tissue. This chain joins TRBV5-5 and TRBJ2-5; D ambiguous. The clonotype comes from a man aged 40-49 years with primary liver carcinoma and hepatitis B virus infection. The CDR3 DNA follows: TGTGTCAGCAGCTTGTCTTTAACCCAAGAGACCCAGTATTTC. This codes for CVSSLSLTQETQYF.